One sample yielded the 20 T cell receptor beta chains listed below, sequenced in a study of T cell repertoires in cytomegalovirus infection. TCRdb independently ran MiXCR on the reads; one entry per CDR3 protein. The sample includes roughly 45,000 distinct CDR3 sequences, approximately 20% of them seen just once. These receptors have no known antigen. Sequencing was done on a sample of PBMCs, sequenced either directly or after in vitro stimulation (not recorded which). All receptors derive from a human donor in good health (CMV status not recorded). Some clones in this sample may be carry-over from other donors' samples.

This clonotype was seen many times. This chain uses TRBV12-3 or TRBV12-4 with TRBJ2-3, with D possibly TRBD1 on 5 matching bases. The CDR3 consists of 13 residues. Deletions cut 3 bases from V and 6 bases from J, with 10 bases between. The CDR3 DNA is TGTGCCAGCAGTTTTCCCCCAGGGGATACGCAGTATTTT. It encodes CASSFPPGDTQYF.

This clonotype occurred once. This chain connects TRBV20-1 to TRBJ2-5; 11 nucleotides match TRBD2. This CDR3 comprises 15 residues. CDR1 is DFQATT and CDR2 is SNEGSKA in the germline V gene (reference sequence). V was pared by 3 bases and J by 5 bases, with 8 bases of the junction left unmatched. CDR3 residues: CSASSGRAKMETQYF. Here the CDR3 DNA reads TGCAGTGCTAGTAGCGGGAGGGCTAAGATGGAGACCCAGTACTTC.

The chain is built from TRBV18 and TRBJ2-7; D may be TRBD2 (5 bases). Germline V gives CDR1 KGHSH, CDR2 LQKENI. CDR3 length: 11 amino acids. The V end lost 5 bases, the J end lost 9 bases, and 11 bases lay between the germline ends. CDR3 nucleotides: TGTGCCAGCTCAACGGAGGCTCGGCAGTACTTC. Translating it yields CASSTEARQYF. Using reference TRBV18 and TRBJ2-7 for the parts outside the CDR3, the full variable domain is NAGVMQNPRHLVRRRGQEARLRCSPMKGHSHVYWYRQLPEEGLKFMVYLQKENIIDESGMPKERFSAEFPKEGPSILRIQQVVRGDSAAYFCASSTEARQYFGPGTRLTVT.

The chain combines TRBV10-2 with TRBJ2-2; D is ambiguous. Trimming shortened V by 6 bases and J by 4 bases, and 6 bases separated the two germline ends. Germline V gene data show CDR1 as WSHSY and CDR2 as SAAADI. The CDR3 spans 12 residues. The CDR3 protein is CASRRTTGELFF. In DNA, the CDR3 is TGCGCCAGCAGGAGAACCACCGGGGAGCTGTTTTTT.

The J gene is TRBJ1-1, the V gene TRBV2, with 7 nucleotides matching TRBD1. The CDR3 sequence is 14 residues long. V shed 6 bases and J 1 base; nucleotides not matched to a gene: 5. From germline, CDR1 is SNHLY and CDR2 FYNNEI. CDR3 amino acids: CASREGTANTEAFF. In DNA, the CDR3 is TGTGCCAGCAGAGAGGGGACAGCGAACACTGAAGCTTTCTTT.

The chain employs TRBV2 and TRBJ2-1; D unclear. The ends were cut back, 5 bases at V and 6 bases at J, with 14 bases in the middle. Germline V gives CDR1 SNHLY, CDR2 FYNNEI. The CDR3 totals 14 residues. CDR3 sequence: CASSKTKGSNEQFF. The CDR3 region has the DNA TGTGCCAGCAGTAAAACGAAGGGATCCAATGAGCAGTTCTTC.

This clonotype was found a few times. The chain carries TRBV6-1 and TRBJ2-6; D is unclear. CDR3 size: 13 residues. Trimming stripped 5 bases from V and 2 bases from J, with 4 bases between. Germline V gene data show CDR1 as MNHNS and CDR2 as SASEGT. The CDR3 DNA reads as TGTGCCAGCAGTTCTACTGGGGCCAACGTCCTGACTTTC. Its protein is CASSSTGANVLTF.

This clonotype was seen a handful of times. V usage is TRBV28 and J usage is TRBJ2-1, with D possibly TRBD2 on 7 matching bases. CDR3 size: 14 residues. CDR1 is MDHEN, CDR2 SYDVKM, per germline. V was pared by 6 bases and J by 9 bases, with 18 bases between. The CDR3 here is CASRLPYREGEQFF. For the CDR3, the DNA is TGTGCCAGCAGGCTCCCATACAGGGAGGGTGAGCAGTTCTTC. The complete variable domain, with remaining parts taken from reference TRBV28 and TRBJ2-1, reads DVKVTQSSRYLVKRTGEKVFLECVQDMDHENMFWYRQDPGLGLRLIYFSYDVKMKEKGDIPEGYSVSREKKERFSLILESASTNQTSMYLCASRLPYREGEQFFGPGTRLTVL.

J is TRBJ1-3 and V is TRBV7-9, with TRBD1 as a possible D gene (6 bases). The CDR3 sequence is 15 residues long. CDR1 is SEHNR and CDR2 is FQNEAQ in the germline V gene (reference sequence). V lost 5 bases and J 0 bases, leaving 11 bases between the germline ends. CDR3 sequence reads: CASSPDRSSGNTIYF. In nucleotides, the CDR3 is TGTGCCAGCAGCCCCGACAGGAGCTCTGGAAACACCATATATTTT. Full variable domain (outside the CDR3, taken from reference TRBV7-9 and TRBJ1-3): DTGVSQNPRHKITKRGQNVTFRCDPISEHNRLYWYRQTLGQGPEFLTYFQNEAQLEKSRLLSDRFSAERPKGSFSTLEIQRTEQGDSAMYLCASSPDRSSGNTIYFGEGSWLTVV.

This clonotype showed up just a few times. The rearrangement links TRBV11-3 to TRBJ2-3; D possibly corresponds to TRBD2 (5 bases). The V end lost 4 bases, the J end lost 8 bases, and 13 bases lay between the germline ends. Germline V lookup: CDR1 SGHNT, CDR2 YENEEA. The CDR3 length is 13 residues. The CDR3, as DNA: TGTGCCAGCAGCTCGGAGCCTAGCAGTACGCAGTATTTT. This sequence encodes CASSSEPSSTQYF.

At least ten counts were recorded for this clonotype. The chain links TRBV28 to TRBJ2-5; the D call may be TRBD1 or TRBD2 (5 bases each). Germline V lookup: CDR1 MDHEN, CDR2 SYDVKM. There are 13 residues in the CDR3. The V and J ends lost 6 bases and 4 bases respectively, with 12 bases between them. DNA of the CDR3: TGTGCCAGCAGGGCCGGGGCCCGAGAGACCCAGTACTTC. Its protein is CASRAGARETQYF.

This clonotype was counted between two and nine times. The CDR3 region has the DNA TGCAGTGTCCCGGACCTCTCCTACGAGCAGTACTTC. Residues: CSVPDLSYEQYF. This sequence joins TRBV20-1 and TRBJ2-7; D is unresolved. The CDR3 sequence is 12 residues long. V gave up 7 bases and J gave up 0 bases, with 10 bases separating them. In germline, CDR1 is DFQATT, CDR2 SNEGSKA (reference sequence).

The chain recombines TRBV20-1 with TRBJ1-1; D is unclear. The CDR3 length is 15 residues. V was shortened by 1 base and J by 0 bases, with 12 bases between the two germline ends. Germline V lookup: CDR1 DFQATT, CDR2 SNEGSKA (reference sequence). The CDR3 DNA is TGCAGTGCTAGAGTCTTGCGGCCCATGAACACTGAAGCTTTCTTT. This translates into CSARVLRPMNTEAFF.

In its sample, this clonotype was seen a few times. The chain links TRBV6-5 to TRBJ2-7; no clear D. This CDR3 region has 14 residues. The V and J ends lost 2 bases and 0 bases respectively, with 8 bases between them. The V gene's germline CDR1 is MNHEY and CDR2 SVGAGI. The CDR3 nucleotides are TGTGCCAGCAGTTACGGGCGGTACTCCTACGAGCAGTACTTC. Translated: CASSYGRYSYEQYF.

The V call is TRBV15, the J call TRBJ2-3; 8 nucleotides line up with TRBD2. Unmatched junction bases numbered 6, after V lost 4 bases and J lost 3 bases. CDR3 length equals 15 residues. CDR1 and CDR2 from the germline V gene are LNHNV and YYDKDF (reference sequence). DNA for the CDR3: TGTGCCACCAGCACTCGGGGGGGGGGTACAGATACGCAGTATTTT. It codes for CATSTRGGGTDTQYF.

This clonotype was counted at least ten times. The chain carries TRBV28 and TRBJ2-3; TRBD2 matches 8 bases. CDR3 length: 14 residues. V lost 3 bases to trimming and J lost 3 bases; unmatched junction nucleotides: 2. From germline, CDR1 is MDHEN and CDR2 SYDVKM. The chain's CDR3 is CASSFLAGTDTQYF. CDR3 sequence (DNA): TGTGCCAGCAGTTTCTTAGCGGGGACAGATACGCAGTATTTT.

The sample holds many counts of this clonotype. The chain has TRBV7-2 and TRBJ2-1; 7 nucleotides align to TRBD2. Germline V gene sequence: CDR1 SGHTA, CDR2 FQGNSA. The CDR3 consists of 15 residues. V lost 6 bases and J lost 2; bases outside the gene matches: 7. The CDR3 loop reads CASRFWAGAYNEQFF. The CDR3 bases are TGTGCCAGCAGATTTTGGGCGGGGGCCTACAATGAGCAGTTCTTC.

This chain links TRBV6-6 with TRBJ2-3, with TRBD2 matching over 8 bases. The CDR3 has 15 residues. The V gene end was trimmed by 3 bases and the J gene end by 0 bases; junction bases not matched to a gene: 2. CDR1 is MNHNY and CDR2 is SVGAGI in the germline V gene (reference sequence). The CDR3 DNA is TGTGCCAGCAGTTATTTAGCGGGAAGCACAGATACGCAGTATTTT. This translates into CASSYLAGSTDTQYF.

This sequence joins TRBV12-3 or TRBV12-4 and TRBJ1-2; no firm D call. The CDR3 length is 17 residues. V was shortened by 5 bases and J by 5 bases, with 24 bases between the two germline ends. For the CDR3, the DNA is TGTGCCAGCAGTCCGGGGTACTTAACAGAACCGAGTTATGGCTACACCTTC. Translating it yields CASSPGYLTEPSYGYTF.

V gene TRBV11-2 combines with J gene TRBJ1-1; 10 bases fit TRBD1. The V and J ends lost 9 bases and 3 bases, in that order; junction bases with no gene match: 13. Germline loops: CDR1 SGHAT, CDR2 FQNNGV. The CDR3 runs to 16 residues. CDR3: CASQTGGVGKDTEAFF. DNA for the CDR3: TGTGCCAGTCAGACAGGGGGCGTGGGGAAGGACACTGAAGCTTTCTTT.